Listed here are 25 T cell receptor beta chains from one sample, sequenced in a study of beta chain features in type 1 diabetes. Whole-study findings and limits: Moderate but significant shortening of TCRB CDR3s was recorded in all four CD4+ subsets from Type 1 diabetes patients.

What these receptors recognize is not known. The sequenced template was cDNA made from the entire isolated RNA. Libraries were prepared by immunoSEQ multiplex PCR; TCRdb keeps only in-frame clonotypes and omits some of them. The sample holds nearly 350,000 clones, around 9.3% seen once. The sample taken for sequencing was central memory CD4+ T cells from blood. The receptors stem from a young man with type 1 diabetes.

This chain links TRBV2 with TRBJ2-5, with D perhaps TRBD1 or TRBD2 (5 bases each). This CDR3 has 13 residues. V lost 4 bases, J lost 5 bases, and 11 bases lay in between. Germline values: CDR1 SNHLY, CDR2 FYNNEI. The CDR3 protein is CASSVKWGETQYF. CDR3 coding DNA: TGTGCCAGCAGTGTTAAGTGGGGGGAGACCCAGTACTTC.

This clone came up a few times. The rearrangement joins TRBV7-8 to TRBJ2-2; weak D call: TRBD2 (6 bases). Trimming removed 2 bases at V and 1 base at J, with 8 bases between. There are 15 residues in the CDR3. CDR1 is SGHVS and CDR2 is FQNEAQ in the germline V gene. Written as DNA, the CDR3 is TGTGCCAGCAGCTTAAGTAGCGGGAACACCGGGGAGCTGTTTTTT. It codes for CASSLSSGNTGELFF.

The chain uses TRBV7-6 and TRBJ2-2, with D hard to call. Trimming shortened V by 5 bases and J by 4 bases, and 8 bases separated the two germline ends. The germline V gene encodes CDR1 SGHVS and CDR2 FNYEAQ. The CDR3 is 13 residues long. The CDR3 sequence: CASSPSVTGELFF. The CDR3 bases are TGTGCCAGCAGCCCGTCGGTCACCGGGGAGCTGTTTTTT.

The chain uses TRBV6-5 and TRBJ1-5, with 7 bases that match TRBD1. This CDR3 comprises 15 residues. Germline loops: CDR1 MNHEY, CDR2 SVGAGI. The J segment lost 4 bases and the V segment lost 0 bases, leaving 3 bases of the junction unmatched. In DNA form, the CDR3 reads TGTGCCAGCAGTTACTCAGCCAGGGGGAATCAGCCCCAGCATTTT. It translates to CASSYSARGNQPQHF.

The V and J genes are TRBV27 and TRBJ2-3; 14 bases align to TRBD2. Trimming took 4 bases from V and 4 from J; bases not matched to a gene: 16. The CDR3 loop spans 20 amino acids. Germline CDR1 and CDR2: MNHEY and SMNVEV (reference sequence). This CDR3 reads CASSYLGLAGGYGYSDTQYF. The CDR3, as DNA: TGTGCCAGCAGTTATCTCGGACTAGCGGGGGGTTACGGTTATTCAGATACGCAGTATTTT.

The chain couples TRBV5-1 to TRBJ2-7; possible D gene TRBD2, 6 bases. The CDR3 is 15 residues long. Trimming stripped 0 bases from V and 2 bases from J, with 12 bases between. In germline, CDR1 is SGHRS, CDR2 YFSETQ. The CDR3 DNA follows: TGCGCCAGCAGCTTGGCGGGGACTGCTACCTACGAGCAGTACTTC. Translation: CASSLAGTATYEQYF.

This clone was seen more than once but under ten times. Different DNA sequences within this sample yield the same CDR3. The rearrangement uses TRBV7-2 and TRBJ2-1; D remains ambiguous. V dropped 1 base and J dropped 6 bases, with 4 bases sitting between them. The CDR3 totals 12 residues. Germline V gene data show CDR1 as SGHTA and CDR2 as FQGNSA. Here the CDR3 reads CASSLESNEQFF. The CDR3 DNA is TGTGCCAGCAGCTTAGAAAGCAATGAGCAGTTCTTC.

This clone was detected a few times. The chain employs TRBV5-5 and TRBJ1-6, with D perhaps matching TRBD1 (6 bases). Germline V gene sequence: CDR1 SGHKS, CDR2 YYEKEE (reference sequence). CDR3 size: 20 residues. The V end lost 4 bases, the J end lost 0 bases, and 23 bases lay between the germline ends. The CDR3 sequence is CASSPEGGIRGSSYNSPLHF. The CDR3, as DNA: TGTGCCAGCAGCCCCGAAGGGGGGATTCGGGGGAGCTCCTATAATTCACCCCTCCACTTT.

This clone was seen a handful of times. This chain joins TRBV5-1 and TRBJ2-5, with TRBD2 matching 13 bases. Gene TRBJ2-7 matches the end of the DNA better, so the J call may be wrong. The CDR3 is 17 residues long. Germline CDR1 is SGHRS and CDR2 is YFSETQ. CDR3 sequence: CASSHGLAGAEVYEQYF. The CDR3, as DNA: TGCGCCAGCAGCCACGGACTAGCGGGGGCCGAAGTGTACGAGCAGTACTTC.

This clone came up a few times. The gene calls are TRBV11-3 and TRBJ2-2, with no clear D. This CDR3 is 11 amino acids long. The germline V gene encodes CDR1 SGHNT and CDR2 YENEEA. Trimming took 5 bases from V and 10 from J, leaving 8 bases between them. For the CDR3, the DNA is TGTGCCAGCAGCCCTCAAGAGGAGCTGTTTTTT. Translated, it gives CASSPQEELFF.

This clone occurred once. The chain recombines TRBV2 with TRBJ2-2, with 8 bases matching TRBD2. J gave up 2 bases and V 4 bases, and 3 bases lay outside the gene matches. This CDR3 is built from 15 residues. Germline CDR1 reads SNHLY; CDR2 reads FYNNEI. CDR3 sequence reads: CASSVLAGNTGELFF. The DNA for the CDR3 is TGTGCCAGCAGTGTCCTAGCGGGCAACACCGGGGAGCTGTTTTTT.

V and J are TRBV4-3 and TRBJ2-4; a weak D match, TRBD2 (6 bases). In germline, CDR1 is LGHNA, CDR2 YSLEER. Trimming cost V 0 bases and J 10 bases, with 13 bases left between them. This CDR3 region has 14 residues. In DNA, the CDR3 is TGCGCCAGCAGCCAAGAAGGAGGGAGTCGGATTCAGTACTTC. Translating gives CASSQEGGSRIQYF.

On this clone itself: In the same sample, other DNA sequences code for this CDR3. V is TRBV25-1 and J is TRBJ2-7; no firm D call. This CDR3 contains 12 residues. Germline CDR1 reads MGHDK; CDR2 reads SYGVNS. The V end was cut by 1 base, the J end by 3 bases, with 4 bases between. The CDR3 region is CASSEWDYEQYF. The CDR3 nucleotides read TGTGCCAGCAGTGAATGGGACTACGAGCAGTACTTC.

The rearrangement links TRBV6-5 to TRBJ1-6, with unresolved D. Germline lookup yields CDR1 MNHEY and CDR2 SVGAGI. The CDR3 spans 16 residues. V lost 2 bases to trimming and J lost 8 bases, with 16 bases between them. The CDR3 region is CASSYPRTDGDSPLHF. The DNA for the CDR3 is TGTGCCAGCAGTTACCCAAGGACGGATGGGGATTCACCCCTCCACTTT.

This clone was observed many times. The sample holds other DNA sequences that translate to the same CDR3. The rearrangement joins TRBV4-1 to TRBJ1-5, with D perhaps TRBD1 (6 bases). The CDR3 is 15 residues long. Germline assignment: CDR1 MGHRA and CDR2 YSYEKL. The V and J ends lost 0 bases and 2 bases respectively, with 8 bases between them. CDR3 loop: CASSQEAGGNQPQHF. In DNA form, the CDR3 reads TGCGCCAGCAGCCAAGAGGCAGGGGGCAATCAGCCCCAGCATTTT.

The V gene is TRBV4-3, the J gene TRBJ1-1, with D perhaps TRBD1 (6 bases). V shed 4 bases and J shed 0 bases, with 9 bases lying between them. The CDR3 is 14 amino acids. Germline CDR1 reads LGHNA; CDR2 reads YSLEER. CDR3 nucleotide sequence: TGCGCCAGCAGCCCGGACAGAGTGAACACTGAAGCTTTCTTT. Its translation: CASSPDRVNTEAFF.

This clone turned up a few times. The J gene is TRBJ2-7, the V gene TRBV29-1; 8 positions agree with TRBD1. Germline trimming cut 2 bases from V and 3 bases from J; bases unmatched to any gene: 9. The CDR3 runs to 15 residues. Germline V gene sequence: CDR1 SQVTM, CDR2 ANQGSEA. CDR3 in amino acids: CSVEKGAGGGYEQYF. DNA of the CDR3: TGCAGCGTTGAAAAGGGAGCAGGGGGCGGCTACGAGCAGTACTTC.

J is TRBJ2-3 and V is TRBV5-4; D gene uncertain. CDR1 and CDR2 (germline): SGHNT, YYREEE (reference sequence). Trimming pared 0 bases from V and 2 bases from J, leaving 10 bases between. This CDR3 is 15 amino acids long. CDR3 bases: TGTGCCAGCAGCTTGGCGGGCCGCAACACAGATACGCAGTATTTT. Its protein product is CASSLAGRNTDTQYF.

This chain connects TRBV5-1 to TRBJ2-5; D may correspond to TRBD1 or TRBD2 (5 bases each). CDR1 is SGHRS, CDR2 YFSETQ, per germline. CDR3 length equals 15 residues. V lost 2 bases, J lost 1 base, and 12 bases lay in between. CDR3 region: CASSFRDPLQETQYF. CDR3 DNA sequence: TGCGCCAGCAGCTTCAGGGACCCCCTCCAAGAGACCCAGTACTTC.

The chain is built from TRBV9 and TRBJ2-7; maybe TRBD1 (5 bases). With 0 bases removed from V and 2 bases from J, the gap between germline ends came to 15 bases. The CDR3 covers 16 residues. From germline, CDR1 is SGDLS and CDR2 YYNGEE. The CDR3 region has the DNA TGTGCCAGCAGCGTAGGTTTTCAGGGCTACCCCTACGAGCAGTACTTC. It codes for CASSVGFQGYPYEQYF. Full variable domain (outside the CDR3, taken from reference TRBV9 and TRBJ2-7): DSGVTQTPKHLITATGQRVTLRCSPRSGDLSVYWYQQSLDQGLQFLIQYYNGEERAKGNILERFSAQQFPDLHSELNLSSLELGDSALYFCASSVGFQGYPYEQYFGPGTRLTVT.

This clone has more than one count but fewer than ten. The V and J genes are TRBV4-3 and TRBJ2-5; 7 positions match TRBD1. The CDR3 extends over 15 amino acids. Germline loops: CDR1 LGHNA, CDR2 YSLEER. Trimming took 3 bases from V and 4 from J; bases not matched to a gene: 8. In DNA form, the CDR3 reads TGCGCCAGCAGCCAGGGAGACAGGGTTGGAGAGACCCAGTACTTC. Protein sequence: CASSQGDRVGETQYF.

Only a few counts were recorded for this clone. The CDR3 loop reads CASSPGRISEGYTF. In DNA, the CDR3 is TGTGCCAGCAGCCCGGGACGCATCTCGGAGGGCTACACCTTC. The rearrangement links TRBV7-2 to TRBJ1-2, with D tentatively TRBD1 (5 bases). CDR1 SGHTA and CDR2 FQGNSA come from the germline V gene. The CDR3 has 14 residues. The V gene lost 5 bases and the J gene lost 8 bases, with 18 bases spanning the gap.

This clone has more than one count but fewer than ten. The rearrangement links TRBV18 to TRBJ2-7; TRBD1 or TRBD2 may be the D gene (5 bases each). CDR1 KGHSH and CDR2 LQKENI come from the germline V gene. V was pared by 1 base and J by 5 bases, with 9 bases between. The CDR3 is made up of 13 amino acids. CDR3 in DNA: TGTGCCAGCTCACCACGCAGGGACCACGAGCAGTACTTC. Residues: CASSPRRDHEQYF.

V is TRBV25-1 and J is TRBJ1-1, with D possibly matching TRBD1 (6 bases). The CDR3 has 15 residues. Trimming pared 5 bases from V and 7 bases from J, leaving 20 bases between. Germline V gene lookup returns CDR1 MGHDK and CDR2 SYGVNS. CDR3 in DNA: TGTGCCAGCAGTAAGGGACACGGAGGGACTGATGAAGCTTTCTTT. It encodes CASSKGHGGTDEAFF.

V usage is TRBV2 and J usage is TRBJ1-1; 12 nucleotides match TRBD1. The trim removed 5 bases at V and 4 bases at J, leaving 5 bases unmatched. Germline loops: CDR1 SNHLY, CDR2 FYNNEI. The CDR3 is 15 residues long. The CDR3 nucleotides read TGTGCCAGCAGTCCGGGACAGGGGGCGGGCACTGAAGCTTTCTTT. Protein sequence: CASSPGQGAGTEAFF.